This passage covers 21 T cell receptor beta chains from one sample sequenced in a study of cytomegalovirus exposure and HLA in healthy donors. Primers included in the PCR were 60 Vbeta and 13 Jbeta primers. Data came from immunoSEQ multiplex PCR; TCRdb stores just in-frame clones and leaves some out. The sample lists roughly 99,000 clones, roughly 82% seen once, with approximately 2.6% in the top ten. Sequencing was done on a sample of PBMCs. Receptors were obtained from a man aged 25 to 40 in good health and CMV-seropositive.

The gene calls are TRBV30 and TRBJ2-1, with TRBD1 identical over 10 bases. The V gene's germline CDR1 is GTSNPN and CDR2 SVGIG (reference sequence). The J segment lost 6 bases and the V segment lost 5 bases, leaving 10 bases of the junction unmatched. The CDR3 spans 15 residues. The CDR3 reads CAWEDWTGGINEQFF. For the CDR3, the DNA is TGTGCCTGGGAAGATTGGACAGGGGGTATCAATGAGCAGTTCTTC.

In nucleotides, the CDR3 is TGTGCCAGCAGTGCCGGCGCTTCACAGGGGATGGTAGATACGCAGTATTTT. Encoded protein: CASSAGASQGMVDTQYF. The chain is built from TRBV6-4 and TRBJ2-3; 7 bases agree with TRBD1. CDR1 and CDR2 (germline): MRHNA, SNTAGT. Germline trimming cut 4 bases from V and 5 bases from J; bases unmatched to any gene: 15. The CDR3 consists of 17 residues.

V is TRBV11-3 and J is TRBJ1-6, with 7 bases aligning to TRBD1. Germline values: CDR1 SGHNT, CDR2 YENEEA. The length of the CDR3 is 18 residues. V was clipped by 5 bases and J by 7 bases; unmatched bases: 17. The CDR3 sequence: CASSLTGAISGKNSPLHF. The CDR3 DNA is TGTGCCAGCAGCCTTACAGGGGCGATTAGCGGAAAGAATTCACCCCTCCACTTT.

The genes are TRBV29-1 and TRBJ1-2; D is unclear. The length of the CDR3 is 11 residues. V lost 2 bases, J lost 10 bases, and 11 bases lay in between. Germline V lookup: CDR1 SQVTM, CDR2 ANQGSEA. CDR3 nucleotides: TGCAGCGTTGAATTTGGGCAGAACTACACCTTC. Encoded protein: CSVEFGQNYTF.

This chain uses TRBV6-5 with TRBJ1-2; D unresolved. Per the germline V gene, CDR1 is MNHEY and CDR2 is SVGAGI. This CDR3 contains 13 residues. V lost 5 bases and J lost 3, with 10 bases in between. The CDR3 DNA sequence: TGTGCCAGCAGTCCAGTACCAGACTATGGCTACACCTTC. This gives the protein CASSPVPDYGYTF.

This chain connects TRBV7-9 to TRBJ2-5; 7 bases line up with TRBD1. The CDR3 is made up of 15 amino acids. After removal of 3 bases from V and 5 bases from J, the junction contained 9 bases not matched to a gene. Germline CDR1 is SEHNR and CDR2 is FQNEAQ (reference sequence). The CDR3 bases are TGTGCCAGCAGCTTGAGGGGGCGCGAGGGGGAGACCCAGTACTTC. Amino acid sequence: CASSLRGREGETQYF.

The J gene is TRBJ1-2, the V gene TRBV21-1; the table assigns TRBD1, which was not confirmed against the DNA. TRBV21-1 is termed a pseudogene. This CDR3 contains 12 residues. DNA for the CDR3: TGTGCCAGCAGCAGCTACAGGGGACGCTACACCTTC. It yields the protein CASSSYRGRYTF.

This clone occurred a few times. The chain couples TRBV11-2 to TRBJ2-2; D is uncertain. Trimming shortened V by 1 base and J by 3 bases, and 6 bases separated the two germline ends. Germline V gene sequence: CDR1 SGHAT, CDR2 FQNNGV. The CDR3 has 14 amino acids. CDR3 in amino acids: CASSLGLDTGELFF. The DNA for the CDR3 is TGTGCCAGCAGCTTAGGTTTAGACACCGGGGAGCTGTTTTTT. Based on the CDR3 plus reference TRBV11-2 and TRBJ2-2, the full variable domain is EAGVAQSPRYKIIEKRQSVAFWCNPISGHATLYWYQQILGQGPKLLIQFQNNGVVDDSQLPKDRFSAERLKGVDSTLKIQPAKLEDSAVYLCASSLGLDTGELFFGEGSRLTVL.

The rearrangement links TRBV7-6 to TRBJ1-3, with 7 bases identical to TRBD1. Trimming took 4 bases from V and 2 from J; bases not matched to a gene: 11. In germline, CDR1 is SGHVS, CDR2 FNYEAQ. The CDR3 is 17 residues long. The DNA for the CDR3 is TGTGCCAGCAGCTCTCGGGGACAGTCCGCAACTGGAAACACCATATATTTT. This sequence encodes CASSSRGQSATGNTIYF.

The rearrangement uses TRBV4-1 and TRBJ1-2; the D gene is possibly TRBD1 (5 bases). Trimming stripped 1 base from V and 2 bases from J, with 17 bases between. The CDR3 extends over 17 amino acids. The V gene's germline CDR1 is MGHRA and CDR2 YSYEKL. The CDR3 DNA follows: TGCGCCAGCAGCCAAGCGGGGCGGGGGATGAGGAACTATGGCTACACCTTC. It codes for CASSQAGRGMRNYGYTF.

This clone was observed a few times. This chain connects TRBV7-8 to TRBJ2-5, with D possibly TRBD1 on 6 matching bases. The CDR3 is 15 residues long. V shed 2 bases and J shed 5 bases, with 15 bases lying between them. Germline CDR1 SGHVS, CDR2 FQNEAQ. The CDR3 sequence: CASSLRGTRGETQYF. Written as DNA, the CDR3 is TGTGCCAGCAGCTTAAGAGGGACACGCGGGGAGACCCAGTACTTC.

A word on this clone: Other DNA variants within this sample encode the same CDR3. The chain employs TRBV18 and TRBJ2-3; TRBD1 agrees at 8 bases. CDR3 length: 14 residues. Germline-derived CDR1 and CDR2 are KGHSH and LQKENI. J was trimmed by 3 bases and V by 5 bases; bases with no gene match: 4. CDR3 sequence: CASSSGQGTDTQYF. The DNA of the CDR3 is TGTGCCAGCTCATCAGGACAGGGTACAGATACGCAGTATTTT.

This chain connects TRBV6-5 to TRBJ1-5, with D possibly TRBD1 on 5 matching bases. The CDR3 spans 15 residues. Germline V lookup: CDR1 MNHEY, CDR2 SVGAGI. Between the trimmed V and J ends, which lost 6 bases and 5 bases, there was a span of 17 bases. The CDR3: CASSEHDSHYQPQHF. CDR3 DNA: TGTGCCAGCAGCGAACACGACAGCCATTATCAGCCCCAGCATTTT.

The chain employs TRBV11-3 and TRBJ2-7, with 7 bases aligning to TRBD1. Germline V lookup: CDR1 SGHNT, CDR2 YENEEA. Germline trimming cut 5 bases from V and 2 bases from J; bases unmatched to any gene: 6. The CDR3 spans 14 residues. DNA of the CDR3: TGTGCCAGCAGCCCCTGGACAGGAGCCTACGAGCAGTACTTC. Residues: CASSPWTGAYEQYF.

The CDR3 sequence is CASSQASGGGKFF. The CDR3 nucleotides read TGTGCCAGCAGCCAAGCTAGCGGGGGCGGAAAGTTCTTC. The genes are TRBV14 and TRBJ2-1, with 10 bases aligning to TRBD2. Losses at the gene ends were 1 base for V and 14 bases for J; bases not matched to a gene: 5. CDR1 is SGHDN and CDR2 is FVKESK in the germline V gene. The CDR3 loop spans 13 amino acids. The full variable domain, rest sourced from reference TRBV14 and TRBJ2-1, is EAGVTQFPSHSVIEKGQTVTLRCDPISGHDNLYWYRRVMGKEIKFLLHFVKESKQDESGMPNNRFLAERTGGTYSTLKVQPAELEDSGVYFCASSQASGGGKFFGPGTRLTVL.

CDR3 bases: TGTGCCAGCAGCTTGTCGCAGGGAGGATGGTATGGCTACACCTTC. It is translated as CASSLSQGGWYGYTF. The rearrangement links TRBV5-6 to TRBJ1-2; D might be TRBD1 (5 bases). The V end lost 1 base, the J end lost 5 bases, and 15 bases lay between the germline ends. This CDR3 region has 15 residues. Germline loops: CDR1 SGHDT, CDR2 YYEEEE.

V and J are TRBV11-3 and TRBJ1-2; 8 bases fit TRBD1. The germline V gene encodes CDR1 SGHNT and CDR2 YENEEA. The length of the CDR3 is 12 residues. The V gene end was trimmed by 6 bases and the J gene end by 8 bases; junction bases not matched to a gene: 5. The CDR3 nucleotides are TGTGCCAGCAGTGGACAGGGCGGCGGCTACACCTTC. It encodes CASSGQGGGYTF.

The chain joins TRBV10-2 to TRBJ2-7, with 9 bases matching TRBD1. Germline CDR1 and CDR2: WSHSY and SAAADI. Trimming at V came to 7 bases and at J to 4 bases, leaving 8 bases not matched to a gene. This CDR3 has 14 residues. CDR3 bases: TGCGCCAGCACCCCGGACAGGGGTTTGTACGAGCAGTACTTC. Its protein is CASTPDRGLYEQYF.

The chain's CDR3 is CASGPDRVAEAFF. The CDR3 region has the DNA TGTGCCAGCGGACCCGACAGGGTCGCTGAAGCTTTCTTT. The rearrangement uses TRBV6-4 and TRBJ1-1, with TRBD1 identical over 7 bases. CDR3 length: 13 residues. From germline, CDR1 is MRHNA and CDR2 SNTAGT. V shed 8 bases, J shed 6 bases, and the junction held 9 bases outside the gene matches.

CDR3 region: CASSLTGFEQYF. DNA of the CDR3: TGTGCCAGCAGCCTGACAGGGTTCGAGCAGTACTTC. The chain has TRBV5-8 and TRBJ2-7; 7 positions match TRBD1. The V gene's germline CDR1 is SGHTS and CDR2 YDEGEE. With V trimmed by 4 bases and J by 6 bases, 4 bases remained unmatched. The CDR3 is 12 amino acids. Combining the CDR3 with reference TRBV5-8 and TRBJ2-7 gives the whole variable domain EAGVTQSPTHLIKTRGQQATLRCSPISGHTSVYWYQQALGLGLQFLLWYDEGEERNRGNFPPRFSGRQFPNYSSELNVNALELEDSALYLCASSLTGFEQYFGPGTRLTVT.

The V and J genes are TRBV7-9 and TRBJ1-4; D gene ambiguous. Germline V gene sequence: CDR1 SEHNR, CDR2 FQNEAQ (reference sequence). The CDR3 is made up of 14 amino acids. Trimming shortened V by 4 bases and J by 3 bases, and 9 bases separated the two germline ends. The CDR3 region is CASSSGMANEKLFF. CDR3 bases: TGTGCCAGCAGCTCCGGGATGGCTAATGAAAAACTGTTTTTT.